This note documents a single T cell receptor (beta chain) sequence. Its antigen is unidentified. As for treatment: oral pan-JAK inhibitor, 5-10 mg twice daily. Peripheral blood, together with lesional scalp punch biopsies, was collected from alopecia areata patients. The record originates from a study of CD8+ T cells in alopecia areata. Whole-study findings and limits: Researchers reported that TCR sharing among patients proved less clear than in mice, possibly HLA-linked.

V was pared by 4 bases and J by 4 bases, with 10 bases of the junction left unmatched. CDR1 and CDR2 from the germline V gene are MGHRA and YSYEKL. This CDR3 is 16 amino acids long. RNA extraction was followed by reverse transcription into cDNA, which acted as the sequencing template. Profiled with immunoSEQ multiplex PCR; TCRdb holds only in-frame clones, not every one. The sample has about 180,000 clones; roughly half are singletons. This chain links TRBV4-1 with TRBJ1-1, with 9 bases matching TRBD1. The receptor comes from a human donor with alopecia areata. Here the sequenced sample was CD8+ T cells sorted from blood, taken around week 52, from a patient treated with tofacitinib. CDR3: CASSRQSDRGITEAFF. In DNA, the CDR3 is TGCGCCAGCAGCCGCCAGAGTGACAGGGGGATCACTGAAGCTTTCTTT.